These T cell receptor beta chains were read from a single sample in a study of cytotoxic CD8 clonotypes in ibrutinib-treated CLL. The data were produced by immunoSEQ multiplex PCR, yet TCRdb's version contains in-frame clones alone and is incomplete. This table holds approximately 11,000 clones, approximately 85% found once. The specimen comprised PBMCs, sampled at disease progression, from a patient treated with ibrutinib. These receptors were collected from a human donor with chronic lymphocytic leukemia. Each CDR3 is given with its conserved first and last residue. The order of the fields is J gene, clone size, D gene, V gene, CDR3 protein, CDR3 DNA. A D gene is named only where the DNA matches it firmly. Part of the rows lack a size; the others show once, few, many or a class for expanded clones.

j_call: TRBJ2-5; clone_size: once; d_call: .; v_call: TRBV19; cdr3_aa: CASTTAGRETQYF; cdr3_nt: TGTGCCAGTACCACAGCAGGGCGAGAGACCCAGTACTTC
j_call: TRBJ2-2; clone_size: .; d_call: .; v_call: TRBV5-1; cdr3_aa: CASSLEGGGSANTGELFF; cdr3_nt: TGCGCCAGCAGCTTGGAGGGAGGCGGCAGCGCGAACACCGGGGAGCTGTTTTTT
j_call: TRBJ2-1; clone_size: .; d_call: .; v_call: TRBV18; cdr3_aa: CASSTGDGEQFF; cdr3_nt: TGTGCCAGCTCAACTGGAGACGGTGAGCAGTTCTTC
j_call: TRBJ2-5; clone_size: once; d_call: .; v_call: TRBV29-1; cdr3_aa: CSVPGTPQETQYF; cdr3_nt: TGCAGCGTTCCTGGGACTCCTCAAGAGACCCAGTACTTC
j_call: TRBJ2-7; clone_size: .; d_call: .; v_call: TRBV5-1; cdr3_aa: CASRPATVPYEQYF; cdr3_nt: TGCGCCAGCAGGCCCGCGACAGTACCCTACGAGCAGTACTTC
j_call: TRBJ2-3; clone_size: .; d_call: TRBD2; v_call: TRBV18; cdr3_aa: CASSPLAGDGTDTQYF; cdr3_nt: TGTGCCAGCTCACCACTAGCGGGAGATGGCACAGATACGCAGTATTTT
j_call: TRBJ1-1; clone_size: .; d_call: TRBD1; v_call: TRBV30; cdr3_aa: CAWTRKQGPEAFF; cdr3_nt: TGTGCCTGGACGCGAAAACAGGGGCCTGAAGCTTTCTTT
j_call: TRBJ2-1; clone_size: .; d_call: .; v_call: TRBV10-3; cdr3_aa: CAISESGGRSSYNEQFF; cdr3_nt: TGTGCCATCAGTGAGTCGGGCGGACGCAGCTCCTACAATGAGCAGTTCTTC
j_call: TRBJ2-5; clone_size: .; d_call: .; v_call: TRBV5-1; cdr3_aa: CASSLGAQETQYF; cdr3_nt: TGCGCCAGCAGCTTGGGGGCCCAAGAGACCCAGTACTTC
j_call: TRBJ2-7; clone_size: .; d_call: .; v_call: TRBV18; cdr3_aa: CASSPRTGVYEQYF; cdr3_nt: TGTGCCAGCTCACCACGGACGGGAGTCTACGAGCAGTACTTC
j_call: TRBJ2-1; clone_size: .; d_call: TRBD2; v_call: TRBV2; cdr3_aa: CASSELAGGLSYNEQFF; cdr3_nt: TGTGCCAGCAGTGAGCTAGCGGGAGGCCTTTCCTACAATGAGCAGTTCTTC
j_call: TRBJ2-7; clone_size: .; d_call: TRBD2; v_call: TRBV6-5; cdr3_aa: CASPRGLANSYEQYF; cdr3_nt: TGTGCCAGCCCCCGGGGACTAGCGAACTCCTACGAGCAGTACTTC
j_call: TRBJ2-5; clone_size: .; d_call: .; v_call: TRBV7-9; cdr3_aa: CASSQIGRIQETQYF; cdr3_nt: TGTGCCAGCAGCCAGATCGGACGGATCCAAGAGACCCAGTACTTC
j_call: TRBJ2-1; clone_size: once; d_call: TRBD2; v_call: TRBV4-1; cdr3_aa: CASSQVRGARSYNEQFF; cdr3_nt: TGCGCCAGCAGCCAAGTGCGGGGGGCGAGATCCTACAATGAGCAGTTCTTC
j_call: TRBJ2-7; clone_size: .; d_call: .; v_call: TRBV6-1; cdr3_aa: CASSGRFGDYEQYF; cdr3_nt: TGTGCCAGCAGTGGGCGGTTTGGGGACTACGAGCAGTACTTC
j_call: TRBJ2-7; clone_size: once; d_call: .; v_call: TRBV28; cdr3_aa: CASTYFDSSYEQYF; cdr3_nt: TGTGCCAGCACCTATTTCGACAGTAGCTACGAGCAGTACTTC
j_call: TRBJ1-2; clone_size: .; d_call: TRBD1; v_call: TRBV27; cdr3_aa: CASSRGGNYGYTF; cdr3_nt: TGTGCCAGCTCCCGAGGGGGCAACTATGGCTACACCTTC
j_call: TRBJ1-5; clone_size: .; d_call: .; v_call: TRBV5-1; cdr3_aa: CASSSGRGAEPQHF; cdr3_nt: TGCGCCAGCAGCTCGGGGAGGGGGGCTGAGCCCCAGCATTTT
j_call: TRBJ1-3; clone_size: .; d_call: .; v_call: TRBV7-9; cdr3_aa: CASSLNSGSSGNTIYF; cdr3_nt: TGTGCCAGCAGCTTAAACTCGGGGAGCTCTGGAAACACCATATATTTT
j_call: TRBJ1-1; clone_size: .; d_call: .; v_call: TRBV6-5; cdr3_aa: CASRPQGKNTEAFF; cdr3_nt: TGTGCCAGCAGACCCCAGGGTAAGAACACTGAAGCTTTCTTT
j_call: TRBJ1-3; clone_size: .; d_call: TRBD1; v_call: TRBV5-1; cdr3_aa: CASSWTGVSGNTIYF; cdr3_nt: TGCGCCAGCAGCTGGACAGGGGTCTCTGGAAACACCATATATTTT
j_call: TRBJ1-1; clone_size: .; d_call: TRBD1; v_call: TRBV7-2; cdr3_aa: CASSFDRGYTEAFF; cdr3_nt: TGTGCCAGCAGCTTTGACAGGGGGTACACTGAAGCTTTCTTT
j_call: TRBJ1-5; clone_size: few; d_call: .; v_call: TRBV14; cdr3_aa: CASSGGLNQPQHF; cdr3_nt: TGTGCCAGCTCCGGGGGTTTGAATCAGCCCCAGCATTTT
j_call: TRBJ2-5; clone_size: .; d_call: .; v_call: TRBV5-1; cdr3_aa: CASSVEGATSETQYF; cdr3_nt: TGCGCCAGCAGCGTGGAAGGGGCCACATCAGAGACCCAGTACTTC
j_call: TRBJ2-1; clone_size: .; d_call: TRBD2; v_call: TRBV5-1; cdr3_aa: CASRENPGLGYNEQFF; cdr3_nt: TGCGCCAGCAGAGAAAATCCGGGACTAGGCTACAATGAGCAGTTCTTC
j_call: TRBJ1-5; clone_size: .; d_call: .; v_call: TRBV18; cdr3_aa: CASSPPGWGSNQPQHF; cdr3_nt: TGTGCCAGCTCACCACCGGGATGGGGAAGCAATCAGCCCCAGCATTTT
j_call: TRBJ2-4; clone_size: .; d_call: TRBD1; v_call: TRBV2; cdr3_aa: CASVVNRGKNIQYF; cdr3_nt: TGTGCCAGCGTGGTGAACAGGGGTAAAAACATTCAGTACTTC
j_call: TRBJ2-3; clone_size: once; d_call: TRBD2; v_call: TRBV10-3; cdr3_aa: CAISESGRAGDTQYF; cdr3_nt: TGTGCCATCAGTGAGTCCGGGAGGGCCGGAGATACGCAGTATTTT